This T cell receptor (beta chain) is from a study of cytomegalovirus exposure and HLA in healthy donors. J was trimmed by 6 bases and V by 4 bases; bases with no gene match: 14. Germline loops: CDR1 SGHNT, CDR2 YYREEE (reference sequence). The CDR3 extends over 17 amino acids. The primer mix had 60 Vbeta and 13 Jbeta primers. The protocol was immunoSEQ multiplex PCR, while the TCRdb copy is restricted to in-frame clones and leaves out a portion. The sample records about 160,000 clones, roughly 84% being singletons. This TCR came from a man in his fifties in good health and CMV-seropositive. Sequenced input: PBMCs. The chain recombines TRBV5-4 with TRBJ2-1; 9 bases are shared with TRBD2. CDR3 sequence: CASSVGRASGNSNEQFF. The CDR3 DNA reads as TGTGCCAGCAGCGTAGGACGGGCTAGCGGGAATTCCAATGAGCAGTTCTTC.